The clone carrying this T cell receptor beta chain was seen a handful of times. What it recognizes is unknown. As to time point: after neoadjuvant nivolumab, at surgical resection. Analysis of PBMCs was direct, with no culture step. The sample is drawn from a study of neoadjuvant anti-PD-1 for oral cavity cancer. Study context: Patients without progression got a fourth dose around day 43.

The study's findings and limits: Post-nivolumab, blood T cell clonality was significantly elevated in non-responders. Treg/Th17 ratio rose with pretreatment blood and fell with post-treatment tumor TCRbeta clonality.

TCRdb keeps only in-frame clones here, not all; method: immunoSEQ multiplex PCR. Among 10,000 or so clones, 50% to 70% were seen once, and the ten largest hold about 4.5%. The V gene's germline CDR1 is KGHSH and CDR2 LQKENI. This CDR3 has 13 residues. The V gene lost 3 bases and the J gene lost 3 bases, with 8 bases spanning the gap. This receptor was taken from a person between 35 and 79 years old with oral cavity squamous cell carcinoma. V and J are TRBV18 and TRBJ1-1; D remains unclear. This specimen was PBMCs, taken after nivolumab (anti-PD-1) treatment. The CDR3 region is CASSPSLYTEAFF. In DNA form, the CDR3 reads TGTGCCAGCTCACCCAGCCTGTACACTGAAGCTTTCTTT.